A selection of T cell receptor beta chains follows, all from one sample in a study of blood T cell repertoires in COVID-19. Produced via immunoSEQ multiplex PCR; TCRdb's table is partial and in-frame only. The sample holds approximately 250,000 clones, more than 75% seen once. Sample: peripheral blood. The receptors shown here come from a man between 40 and 49 years old with acute or convalescent COVID-19. Both conserved end residues are part of each CDR3. The order of the fields is J gene, D gene, clone size, V gene, CDR3 DNA, CDR3 protein. D genes are given only for firm matches. Clone size is given for some rows only: seen once, a few or many times, or a class if the clone is expanded.

j_call: TRBJ2-2; d_call: TRBD1; clone_size: once; v_call: TRBV5-8; cdr3_nt: TGTGCCAGCAGCTTGGCCGTGACAGGGGGCGCATCAGGGGAGCTGTTTTTT; cdr3_aa: CASSLAVTGGASGELFF
j_call: TRBJ1-2; d_call: -; clone_size: few; v_call: TRBV7-8; cdr3_nt: TGTGCCAGCAGTTCCTCCCGGGCAGGGAACAACTATGGCTACACCTTC; cdr3_aa: CASSSSRAGNNYGYTF
j_call: TRBJ2-5; d_call: -; clone_size: -; v_call: TRBV2; cdr3_nt: TGTGCCAGCAGGGGTAGGGGGTGGGAAGAGACCCAGTACTTC; cdr3_aa: CASRGRGWEETQYF
j_call: TRBJ2-7; d_call: -; clone_size: -; v_call: TRBV9; cdr3_nt: TGTGCCAGCAGCGTAGCTCCTCGCTACGAGCAGTACTTC; cdr3_aa: CASSVAPRYEQYF
j_call: TRBJ2-5; d_call: TRBD1; clone_size: -; v_call: TRBV5-1; cdr3_nt: TGCGCCAGCAGCGTCCAACAGGGGGGGACCCAGTACTTC; cdr3_aa: CASSVQQGGTQYF
j_call: TRBJ2-5; d_call: -; clone_size: -; v_call: TRBV9; cdr3_nt: TGTGCCAGCAGCGTTGATAGGGGGACCCAGTACTTC; cdr3_aa: CASSVDRGTQYF
j_call: TRBJ2-7; d_call: -; clone_size: -; v_call: TRBV5-1; cdr3_nt: TGCGCCAGCAGACCTAATCGGGACGAGCAGTACTTC; cdr3_aa: CASRPNRDEQYF
j_call: TRBJ2-7; d_call: TRBD2; clone_size: many; v_call: TRBV7-2; cdr3_nt: TGTGCCAGCAGCTGGCTAGCGGGGCCCTACGAGCAGTACTTC; cdr3_aa: CASSWLAGPYEQYF
j_call: TRBJ1-5; d_call: -; clone_size: -; v_call: TRBV11-3; cdr3_nt: TGTGCCAGCAGCCTCAGAGTCAGGGGCTCGCCCCAAGGGCCCCAGCATTTT; cdr3_aa: CASSLRVRGSPQGPQHF
j_call: TRBJ1-2; d_call: TRBD1; clone_size: -; v_call: TRBV19; cdr3_nt: TGTGCCAGCCAGGGGGCCGCCTATGGCTACACCTTC; cdr3_aa: CASQGAAYGYTF
j_call: TRBJ2-6; d_call: -; clone_size: -; v_call: TRBV24-1; cdr3_nt: TGTGCCACCAGTGATCCAGGGTCTGGCTCTGGGGCCAACGTCCTGACTTTC; cdr3_aa: CATSDPGSGSGANVLTF
j_call: TRBJ2-7; d_call: -; clone_size: -; v_call: TRBV10-2; cdr3_nt: TGCGCCAGCAGTGTCGGTTACGAGCAGTACTTC; cdr3_aa: CASSVGYEQYF
j_call: TRBJ2-7; d_call: -; clone_size: few; v_call: TRBV18; cdr3_nt: TGTGCCAGCTCACCGGCGCGGGGTCAGTCCTACGAGCAGTACTTC; cdr3_aa: CASSPARGQSYEQYF
j_call: TRBJ1-6; d_call: TRBD1; clone_size: -; v_call: TRBV6-5; cdr3_nt: TGTGCCAGCAGTTCCCAGGGGGGCAATTCACCCCTCCACTTT; cdr3_aa: CASSSQGGNSPLHF
j_call: TRBJ1-2; d_call: -; clone_size: -; v_call: TRBV9; cdr3_nt: TGTGCCAGCAGCGTAGAGGTCAGGGACACTAACTATGGCTACACCTTC; cdr3_aa: CASSVEVRDTNYGYTF
j_call: TRBJ1-2; d_call: -; clone_size: -; v_call: TRBV6-2/TRBV6-3; cdr3_nt: TGTGCCAGCAGTACCCCTGAGGGCTATGGCTACACCTTC; cdr3_aa: CASSTPEGYGYTF
j_call: TRBJ2-1; d_call: -; clone_size: -; v_call: TRBV4-2; cdr3_nt: TGTGCCAGCAGCCAAGATCAGGAGCGGCCCCTGGGGAATGAGCAGTTCTTC; cdr3_aa: CASSQDQERPLGNEQFF
j_call: TRBJ1-1; d_call: TRBD1; clone_size: -; v_call: TRBV28; cdr3_nt: TGTGCCAGCACCGGTAGGGACAGGTTGGGGTTCGTGAACACTGAAGCTTTCTTT; cdr3_aa: CASTGRDRLGFVNTEAFF
j_call: TRBJ1-5; d_call: -; clone_size: once; v_call: TRBV5-5; cdr3_nt: TGTGCCAGCAGCGAAGGGACACGGAATGGCAATCAGCCCCAGCATTTT; cdr3_aa: CASSEGTRNGNQPQHF
j_call: TRBJ2-5; d_call: TRBD2; clone_size: few; v_call: TRBV18; cdr3_nt: TGTGCCAGCTCACCTGCGGGGGGAAAAGAGACCCAGTACTTC; cdr3_aa: CASSPAGGKETQYF
j_call: TRBJ2-1; d_call: TRBD1; clone_size: -; v_call: TRBV29-1; cdr3_nt: TGCAGCGTGGACCGGGACAGGGTTTACAATGAGCAGTTCTTC; cdr3_aa: CSVDRDRVYNEQFF
j_call: TRBJ2-4; d_call: -; clone_size: -; v_call: TRBV18; cdr3_nt: TGTGCCAGCTCACCACGTTCTATCCTCGACCCGGAGCGAGCCAAAAACATTCAGTACTTC; cdr3_aa: CASSPRSILDPERAKNIQYF
j_call: TRBJ2-1; d_call: TRBD2; clone_size: -; v_call: TRBV11-2; cdr3_nt: TGTGCCAGCACCATGGGACTAGACTACAATGAGCAGTTCTTC; cdr3_aa: CASTMGLDYNEQFF
j_call: TRBJ1-1; d_call: -; clone_size: -; v_call: TRBV5-4; cdr3_nt: TGTGCCAGCAGCTTCGGGGGCACTGAAGCTTTCTTT; cdr3_aa: CASSFGGTEAFF
j_call: TRBJ1-1; d_call: TRBD1; clone_size: -; v_call: TRBV7-2; cdr3_nt: TGTGCCAGCATCCTCGAGCCAGGGGGGAACACTGAAGCTTTCTTT; cdr3_aa: CASILEPGGNTEAFF
j_call: TRBJ2-5; d_call: TRBD2; clone_size: once; v_call: TRBV12-3/TRBV12-4; cdr3_nt: TGTGCCAGCAGTTTAAGCGGGAAAGAGACCCAGTACTTC; cdr3_aa: CASSLSGKETQYF
j_call: TRBJ1-1; d_call: -; clone_size: -; v_call: TRBV2; cdr3_nt: TGTGCGCAGGGTTTTGGCACTGAAGCTTTCTTT; cdr3_aa: CAQGFGTEAFF
j_call: TRBJ2-7; d_call: -; clone_size: -; v_call: TRBV3-1/TRBV3-2; cdr3_nt: TGTGCCAGCAGCCAAGGAGGTACGAGCACCTACGAGCAGTACTTC; cdr3_aa: CASSQGGTSTYEQYF
j_call: TRBJ2-7; d_call: -; clone_size: -; v_call: TRBV3-1/TRBV3-2; cdr3_nt: TGTGCCAGCACCCTCGTCGGCTCCTACGAGCAGTACTTC; cdr3_aa: CASTLVGSYEQYF
j_call: TRBJ2-7; d_call: TRBD2; clone_size: -; v_call: TRBV2; cdr3_nt: TGTGCCAGCACCCTATCGGGCGGGGGGGCTTACGAGCAGTACTTC; cdr3_aa: CASTLSGGGAYEQYF
j_call: TRBJ1-2; d_call: -; clone_size: -; v_call: TRBV28; cdr3_nt: TGTGCCAGCAGTTTACTGGGCTTCTATGGCTACACCTTC; cdr3_aa: CASSLLGFYGYTF
j_call: TRBJ1-2; d_call: -; clone_size: -; v_call: TRBV5-1; cdr3_nt: TGCGCCAGCAGCTTATCGGGAGCGGCGTATGGCTACACCTTC; cdr3_aa: CASSLSGAAYGYTF